This TCR beta chain was recorded in a study of blood T cells in healthy people across ages. Comments on this clonotype: The antigen is undetermined.

Sample-barcoded 5' priming and a J-beta primer mix drove a second PCR of about 7 to 12 cycles. TCRdb redid the calling of the 5' RACE reads with MiXCR, one entry per CDR3 protein. The data show fewer than 800,000 distinct CDR3 sequences, with more than 20% seen just once and approximately 3.6% held by the top ten. The study's findings and limits: The study found TCR beta diversity correlated strongly with naive T cell percentage.

CDR3 length equals 12 residues. Germline values: CDR1 SGHRS, CDR2 YFSETQ. The sequence derives from a man in his 70s in good health. Sequencing was carried out using blood. The chain uses TRBV5-1 and TRBJ2-5; D is undetermined. The DNA end is a closer match to TRBJ2-7, so the J assignment may be wrong. The CDR3 here is CASSLTRNEQYF. The CDR3, as DNA: TGCGCCAGCAGCTTGACTCGGAACGAGCAGTACTTC.